The 30 T cell receptor beta chains below were found in one sample sequenced in a study of shared clonotypes between healthy human individuals. The table came from immunoSEQ multiplex PCR; TCRdb's copy has only in-frame clones and leaves some out. The sample holds around 500,000 clones, approximately 82% seen once. The sample taken for sequencing was PBMCs. The source is a woman aged 40 to 55 in good health. Some clones in this sample may be carry-over from other donors' samples.

Turning to this clone: A much bigger clone sits one base away, suggesting this may be a read error. Other DNA sequences of this sample code for an identical CDR3. This chain uses TRBV30 with TRBJ2-3; either TRBD1 or TRBD2 may fit D (5 bases each). Germline V lookup: CDR1 GTSNPN, CDR2 SVGIG (reference sequence). The CDR3 sequence is 13 residues long. Trimming took off 7 bases at V and 5 bases at J, with 16 bases between the two ends. The DNA for the CDR3 is TGTGCCTTTACCGGGACGGGGCTAGATACGCAGTATTTT. Translated, it gives CAFTGTGLDTQYF.

The V call is TRBV2, the J call TRBJ2-1, with D uncertain. Germline V lookup: CDR1 SNHLY, CDR2 FYNNEI. The V end was cut by 8 bases, the J end by 7 bases, with 9 bases between. The CDR3 is made up of 11 amino acids. The CDR3 sequence: CASEEVNEQFF. CDR3 sequence (DNA): TGTGCCAGCGAAGAGGTAAATGAGCAGTTCTTC. The entire variable domain, with the rest obtained from reference TRBV2 and TRBJ2-1, is as follows: EPEVTQTPSHQVTQMGQEVILRCVPISNHLYFYWYRQILGQKVEFLVSFYNNEISEKSEIFDDQFSVERPDGSNFTLKIRSTKLEDSAMYFCASEEVNEQFFGPGTRLTVL.

The rearrangement links TRBV7-3 to TRBJ2-1, with TRBD2 identical over 8 bases. Losses at the gene ends were 5 bases for V and 5 bases for J; bases not matched to a gene: 2. Looked up from germline, CDR1 is SGHTA and CDR2 is FQGTGA. The CDR3 runs to 13 residues. This CDR3 reads CASSPTSDNEQFF. CDR3 bases: TGTGCCAGCAGCCCGACTAGCGACAATGAGCAGTTCTTC.

This clone came up a few times. At the DNA level, this CDR3 is encoded by other sequences in the same sample as well. This chain connects TRBV2 to TRBJ1-5, with 11 bases fitting TRBD1. The CDR3 length is 14 residues. V shed 4 bases, J shed 5 bases, and the junction held 1 base outside the gene matches. Germline assignment: CDR1 SNHLY and CDR2 FYNNEI. Here the CDR3 reads CASSGTGGDQPQHF. CDR3 coding DNA: TGTGCCAGCAGTGGGACAGGGGGCGATCAGCCCCAGCATTTT.

The rearrangement uses TRBV28 and TRBJ2-1; D is ambiguous. In germline, CDR1 is MDHEN, CDR2 SYDVKM. With 3 bases removed from V and 12 bases from J, the gap between germline ends came to 18 bases. This CDR3 region has 14 residues. CDR3 coding DNA: TGTGCCAGCAGTTTTGTGGAACTCGGAGTAGGGCAGTTCTTC. Translation gives CASSFVELGVGQFF.

This clone was observed once. A much larger clone lies one base from this, so it may be a read error. The chain couples TRBV18 to TRBJ2-5; a weak D match, TRBD1 (6 bases). Germline CDR1 is KGHSH and CDR2 is LQKENI. The CDR3 totals 15 residues. V was shortened by 2 bases and J by 7 bases, with 17 bases between the two germline ends. The CDR3 loop reads CASSPSPTRGGTQYF. In nucleotides, the CDR3 is TGTGCCAGCTCACCAAGTCCGACTCGAGGGGGGACCCAGTACTTC.

V and J are TRBV7-3 and TRBJ2-1, with a tentative D call TRBD1 (7 bases). Trimming removed 4 bases at V and 11 bases at J, with 12 bases between. CDR3 length: 12 amino acids. Germline CDR1 and CDR2: SGHTA and FQGTGA. This CDR3 is CASSSPGGQQFF. The DNA of the CDR3 is TGTGCCAGCAGCTCACCAGGGGGGCAGCAGTTCTTC.

This clone was seen only a few times. The rearrangement uses TRBV19 and TRBJ1-5; D unclear. The CDR3 is made up of 12 amino acids. CDR1 and CDR2 from the germline V gene are LNHDA and SQIVND (reference sequence). V lost 5 bases and J lost 3, with 5 bases in between. CDR3 coding DNA: TGTGCCAGTAGTGGGCTCAATCAGCCCCAGCATTTT. Residues: CASSGLNQPQHF.

The chain has TRBV5-4 and TRBJ2-1, with 9 bases lining up with TRBD2. V shed 4 bases and J 6 bases; nucleotides not matched to a gene: 8. The CDR3 has 15 residues. Germline assignment: CDR1 SGHNT and CDR2 YYREEE (reference sequence). This CDR3 reads CASSPRASGTNEQFF. CDR3 bases: TGTGCCAGCAGCCCCCGTGCTAGCGGGACCAATGAGCAGTTCTTC.

The chain carries TRBV7-3 and TRBJ2-1, with TRBD2 as a possible D gene (5 bases). The ends were cut back, 5 bases at V and 5 bases at J, with 13 bases in the middle. The germline V gene encodes CDR1 SGHTA and CDR2 FQGTGA. The CDR3 contains 14 residues. The CDR3 reads CASSLPAVNNEQFF. DNA for the CDR3: TGTGCCAGCAGCCTCCCAGCGGTAAACAATGAGCAGTTCTTC.

The chain combines TRBV2 with TRBJ1-1; 7 positions match TRBD1. V dropped 8 bases and J dropped 6; count of bases not matched to a gene: 9. CDR1 is SNHLY and CDR2 is FYNNEI in the germline V gene. The CDR3 loop spans 13 amino acids. This CDR3 is CASGREQGSEAFF. DNA of the CDR3: TGTGCCAGCGGCCGGGAACAGGGGTCTGAAGCTTTCTTT.

The rearrangement joins TRBV4-1 to TRBJ1-5; D gene unclear. Germline V gives CDR1 MGHRA, CDR2 YSYEKL. V lost 0 bases, J lost 7 bases, and 16 bases lay in between. There are 16 residues in the CDR3. The DNA of the CDR3 is TGCGCCAGCAGCCAAGATGGAGCCGCCGGGCAACAGCCCCAGCATTTT. Protein sequence: CASSQDGAAGQQPQHF.

This sequence joins TRBV2 and TRBJ1-2; D call uncertain. In germline, CDR1 is SNHLY, CDR2 FYNNEI. CDR3 length: 11 amino acids. Trimming stripped 1 base from V and 8 bases from J, with 5 bases between. CDR3 protein: CASSEGPGYTF. DNA of the CDR3: TGTGCCAGCAGTGAAGGCCCGGGCTACACCTTC.

V is TRBV28 and J is TRBJ2-3; 8 bases are a match to TRBD1. Germline V gene data show CDR1 as MDHEN and CDR2 as SYDVKM. V was pared by 6 bases and J by 6 bases, with 11 bases of the junction left unmatched. The CDR3 contains 15 residues. The CDR3 bases are TGTGCCAGCAGGGACAGGGTTCTTTTCCGGGATACGCAGTATTTT. Its translation is CASRDRVLFRDTQYF.

This chain joins TRBV5-1 and TRBJ1-2; D gene uncertain. Germline loops: CDR1 SGHRS, CDR2 YFSETQ. CDR3 length: 14 residues. Trimming left V 0 bases short and J 3 bases short, with 9 bases between. The CDR3 coding sequence is TGCGCCAGCAGCTTGGTCGGCGGAGACTATGGCTACACCTTC. Amino acids: CASSLVGGDYGYTF.

V gene TRBV29-1 combines with J gene TRBJ1-1; 10 nucleotides align to TRBD1. Per the germline V gene, CDR1 is SQVTM and CDR2 is ANQGSEA. The CDR3 extends over 14 amino acids. The trim removed 7 bases at V and 10 bases at J, leaving 15 bases unmatched. The CDR3 spells CSGLTGGPIAGAFF. CDR3 DNA sequence: TGCAGCGGTCTGACAGGGGGCCCTATAGCAGGAGCTTTCTTT.

This clone was detected a few times. The chain is built from TRBV30 and TRBJ2-5; no definite D call. The CDR3 runs 12 residues. V was cut by 3 bases and J by 5 bases, with 10 bases left in between. CDR1 and CDR2 from the germline V gene are GTSNPN and SVGIG (reference sequence). The CDR3 spells CAWRSLGETQYF. The CDR3 region has the DNA TGTGCCTGGAGGAGTTTGGGGGAGACCCAGTACTTC. The variable domain in full, completed from reference TRBV30 and TRBJ2-5, reads SQTIHQWPATLVQPVGSPLSLECTVEGTSNPNLYWYRQAAGRGLQLLFYSVGIGQISSEVPQNLSASRPQDRQFILSSKKLLLSDSGFYLCAWRSLGETQYFGPGTRLLVL.

The chain employs TRBV11-1 and TRBJ1-5; D is undetermined. Germline values: CDR1 SGHAT, CDR2 FQDESV (reference sequence). The V end lost 5 bases, the J end lost 5 bases, and 25 bases lay between the germline ends. This CDR3 has 18 residues. This CDR3 is CASSQVINAREGDQPQHF. The CDR3 DNA is TGTGCCAGCAGCCAAGTTATCAACGCAAGGGAGGGTGATCAGCCCCAGCATTTT. Full variable domain (rest looked up from reference TRBV11-1 and TRBJ1-5): EAEVAQSPRYKITEKSQAVAFWCDPISGHATLYWYRQILGQGPELLVQFQDESVVDDSQLPKDRFSAERLKGVDSTLKIQPAELGDSAMYLCASSQVINAREGDQPQHFGDGTRLSIL.

The chain employs TRBV5-1 and TRBJ2-7; 10 bases agree with TRBD1. Germline CDR1 SGHRS, CDR2 YFSETQ. The CDR3 loop spans 15 amino acids. Trimming cost V 3 bases and J 6 bases; bases outside gene matches: 9. The CDR3 bases are TGCGCCAGCAGCTCAACCGGGACAGGGGTTCCCGAGCAGTACTTC. Encoded protein: CASSSTGTGVPEQYF.

The J gene is TRBJ1-2, the V gene TRBV28; D not resolved. Germline V gene data show CDR1 as MDHEN and CDR2 as SYDVKM. The CDR3 length is 14 residues. V was pared by 5 bases and J by 0 bases, with 10 bases between. For the CDR3, the DNA is TGTGCCAGCAGTGAACTGGGAGCTAACTATGGCTACACCTTC. Its translation is CASSELGANYGYTF.

The gene calls are TRBV28 and TRBJ2-1; D might be TRBD2 (6 bases). Germline CDR1 MDHEN, CDR2 SYDVKM. The ends were cut back, 6 bases at V and 9 bases at J, with 12 bases in the middle. This CDR3 has 12 amino acids. The DNA for the CDR3 is TGTGCCAGCAGCACACTAGCCCGTGAGCAGTTCTTC. Its translation is CASSTLAREQFF.

This clone appeared many times. The rearrangement uses TRBV25-1 and TRBJ1-3; tentatively, D is TRBD1 (6 bases). V was cut by 2 bases and J by 3 bases, with 8 bases left in between. The CDR3 has 14 amino acids. The germline V gene has CDR1 MGHDK and CDR2 SYGVNS. The CDR3 sequence is CASSEGTFGNTIYF. Here the CDR3 DNA reads TGTGCCAGCAGTGAAGGGACATTTGGAAACACCATATATTTT.

The chain uses TRBV28 and TRBJ2-2; the D gene is possibly TRBD1 (5 bases). The CDR3 is 16 residues long. The V end was cut by 1 base, the J end by 1 base, with 10 bases between. Germline CDR1 reads MDHEN; CDR2 reads SYDVKM. The CDR3 sequence: CASSLSVGQNTGELFF. CDR3 sequence (DNA): TGTGCCAGCAGTTTATCAGTCGGACAGAACACCGGGGAGCTGTTTTTT. The entire variable domain, with the rest obtained from reference TRBV28 and TRBJ2-2, is as follows: DVKVTQSSRYLVKRTGEKVFLECVQDMDHENMFWYRQDPGLGLRLIYFSYDVKMKEKGDIPEGYSVSREKKERFSLILESASTNQTSMYLCASSLSVGQNTGELFFGEGSRLTVL.

Only one count was recorded for this clone. This CDR3 reads CASSPTPGTAEGTGELFF. CDR3 coding DNA: TGTGCCAGCAGTCCAACCCCCGGTACAGCCGAGGGCACCGGGGAGCTGTTTTTT. The chain is built from TRBV7-9 and TRBJ2-2, with D possibly being TRBD2 (5 bases). Germline V gene sequence: CDR1 SEHNR, CDR2 FQNEAQ (reference sequence). CDR3 length: 18 amino acids. Trimming shortened V by 6 bases and J by 4 bases, and 24 bases separated the two germline ends.

V is TRBV7-9 and J is TRBJ2-3; D could derive from TRBD1 or TRBD2 (5 bases each). Germline lookup yields CDR1 SEHNR and CDR2 FQNEAQ (reference sequence). The CDR3 loop spans 13 amino acids. V dropped 5 bases and J dropped 4 bases, with 10 bases sitting between them. The CDR3 coding sequence is TGTGCCAGCAGCCCCTTGGGGGCAGATACGCAGTATTTT. Protein sequence: CASSPLGADTQYF.

The gene calls are TRBV6-5 and TRBJ2-6; the D is unclear. Germline CDR1 MNHEY, CDR2 SVGAGI. V was pared by 6 bases and J by 4 bases, with 13 bases between. The CDR3 has 15 amino acids. The CDR3 DNA reads TGTGCCAGCAGCTCCATTCTTCGGGGGGCCAACGTCCTGACTTTC. Protein product: CASSSILRGANVLTF.

This clone showed up many times. This rearrangement joins TRBV6-1 to TRBJ1-2; D remains ambiguous. V dropped 1 base and J dropped 4 bases, with 19 bases sitting between them. The CDR3 has 17 residues. Germline V lookup: CDR1 MNHNS, CDR2 SASEGT. The CDR3 spells CASSEDLERSVVYGYTF. The CDR3 DNA sequence: TGTGCCAGCAGTGAAGATTTGGAACGATCGGTAGTCTATGGCTACACCTTC.

This sequence joins TRBV5-1 and TRBJ1-5; D remains unclear. The V gene's germline CDR1 is SGHRS and CDR2 YFSETQ. The CDR3 runs to 13 residues. Deletions cut 4 bases from V and 5 bases from J, with 10 bases between. CDR3 sequence: CASSLRFDQPQHF. CDR3 in DNA: TGCGCCAGCAGCCTACGGTTCGATCAGCCCCAGCATTTT.

This sequence joins TRBV6-4 and TRBJ1-1; 10 nucleotides line up with TRBD1. Germline V gene lookup returns CDR1 MRHNA and CDR2 SNTAGT. V trimming: 6 bases; J trimming: 6 bases; junction bases outside the gene matches: 7. The CDR3 has 14 residues. The CDR3 protein is CASRETGGEAEAFF. CDR3 nucleotide sequence: TGTGCCAGCAGAGAGACAGGGGGCGAGGCTGAAGCTTTCTTT.

The chain is built from TRBV4-1 and TRBJ1-1; 7 positions agree with TRBD1. The CDR3 has 16 residues. Germline-derived CDR1 and CDR2 are MGHRA and YSYEKL. Trimming took 0 bases from V and 1 from J; bases not matched to a gene: 5. This chain's CDR3 is CASSQELRTGNTEAFF. The CDR3 DNA is TGCGCCAGCAGCCAAGAACTGCGGACAGGGAACACTGAAGCTTTCTTT.